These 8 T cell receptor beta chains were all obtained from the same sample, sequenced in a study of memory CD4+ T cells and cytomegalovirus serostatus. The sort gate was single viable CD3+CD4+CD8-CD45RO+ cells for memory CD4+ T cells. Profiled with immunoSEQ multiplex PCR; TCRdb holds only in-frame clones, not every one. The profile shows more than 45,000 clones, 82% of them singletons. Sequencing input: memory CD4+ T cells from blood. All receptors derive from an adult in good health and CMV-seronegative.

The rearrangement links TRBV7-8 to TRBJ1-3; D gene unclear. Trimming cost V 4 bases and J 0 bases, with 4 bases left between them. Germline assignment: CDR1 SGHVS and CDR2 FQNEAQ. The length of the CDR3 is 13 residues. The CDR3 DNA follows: TGTGCCAGCAGCTCAATCTCTGGAAACACCATATATTTT. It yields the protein CASSSISGNTIYF.

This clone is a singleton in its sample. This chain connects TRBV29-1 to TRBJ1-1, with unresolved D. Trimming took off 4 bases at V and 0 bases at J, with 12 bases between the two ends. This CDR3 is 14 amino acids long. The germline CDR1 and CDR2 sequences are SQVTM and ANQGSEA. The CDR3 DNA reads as TGCAGCGTTGCTCGACGGAGCATGAACACTGAAGCTTTCTTT. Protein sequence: CSVARRSMNTEAFF.

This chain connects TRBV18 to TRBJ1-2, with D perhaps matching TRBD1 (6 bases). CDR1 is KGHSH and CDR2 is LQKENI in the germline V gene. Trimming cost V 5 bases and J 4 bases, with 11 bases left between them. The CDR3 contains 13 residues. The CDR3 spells CASSGQFRYGYTF. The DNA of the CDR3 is TGTGCCAGCTCAGGACAGTTTCGCTATGGCTACACCTTC.

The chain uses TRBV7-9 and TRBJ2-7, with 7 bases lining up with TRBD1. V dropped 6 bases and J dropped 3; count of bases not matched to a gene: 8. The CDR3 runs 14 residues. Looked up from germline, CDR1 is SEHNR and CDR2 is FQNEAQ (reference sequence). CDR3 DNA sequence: TGTGCCAGCAGAGAGACCGGGACAGACTACGAGCAGTACTTC. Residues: CASRETGTDYEQYF. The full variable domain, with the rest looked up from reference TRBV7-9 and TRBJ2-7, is DTGVSQNPRHKITKRGQNVTFRCDPISEHNRLYWYRQTLGQGPEFLTYFQNEAQLEKSRLLSDRFSAERPKGSFSTLEIQRTEQGDSAMYLCASRETGTDYEQYFGPGTRLTVT.

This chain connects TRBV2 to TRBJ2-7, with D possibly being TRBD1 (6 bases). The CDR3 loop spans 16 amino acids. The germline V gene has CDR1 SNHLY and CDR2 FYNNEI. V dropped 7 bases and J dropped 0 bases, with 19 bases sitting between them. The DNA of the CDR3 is TGTGCCAGCAAACGGGACAAATCTCAATACTCCTACGAGCAGTACTTC. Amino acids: CASKRDKSQYSYEQYF.

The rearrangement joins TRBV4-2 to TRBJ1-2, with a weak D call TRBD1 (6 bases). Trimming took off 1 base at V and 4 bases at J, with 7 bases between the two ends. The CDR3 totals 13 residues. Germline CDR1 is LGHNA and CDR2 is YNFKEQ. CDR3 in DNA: TGTGCCAGCAGCCAAGGGACAGCCTATGGCTACACCTTC. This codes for CASSQGTAYGYTF.

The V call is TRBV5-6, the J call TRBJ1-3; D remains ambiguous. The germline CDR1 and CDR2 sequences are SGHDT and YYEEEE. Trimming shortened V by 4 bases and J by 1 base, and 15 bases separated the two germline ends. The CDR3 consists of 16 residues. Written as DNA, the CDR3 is TGTGCCAGCAGCCTGGGTGGTTCGGCATCTGGAAACACCATATATTTT. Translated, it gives CASSLGGSASGNTIYF.

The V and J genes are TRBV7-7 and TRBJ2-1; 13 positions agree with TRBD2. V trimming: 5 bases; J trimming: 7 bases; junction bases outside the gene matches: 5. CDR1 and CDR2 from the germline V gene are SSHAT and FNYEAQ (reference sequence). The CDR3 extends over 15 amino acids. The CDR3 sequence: CASSPRTSGGNEQFF. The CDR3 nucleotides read TGTGCCAGCAGCCCCCGGACTAGCGGGGGTAATGAGCAGTTCTTC.